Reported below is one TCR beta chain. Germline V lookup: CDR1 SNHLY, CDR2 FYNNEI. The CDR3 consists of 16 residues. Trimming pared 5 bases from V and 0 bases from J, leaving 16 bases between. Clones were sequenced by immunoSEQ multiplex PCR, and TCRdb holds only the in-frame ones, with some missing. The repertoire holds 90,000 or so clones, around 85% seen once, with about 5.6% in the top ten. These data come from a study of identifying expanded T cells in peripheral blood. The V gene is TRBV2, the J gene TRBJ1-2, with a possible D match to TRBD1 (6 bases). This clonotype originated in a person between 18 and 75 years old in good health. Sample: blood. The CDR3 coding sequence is TGTGCCAGCAGTAAACAGGGCCACCCCACTAACTATGGCTACACCTTC. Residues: CASSKQGHPTNYGYTF.